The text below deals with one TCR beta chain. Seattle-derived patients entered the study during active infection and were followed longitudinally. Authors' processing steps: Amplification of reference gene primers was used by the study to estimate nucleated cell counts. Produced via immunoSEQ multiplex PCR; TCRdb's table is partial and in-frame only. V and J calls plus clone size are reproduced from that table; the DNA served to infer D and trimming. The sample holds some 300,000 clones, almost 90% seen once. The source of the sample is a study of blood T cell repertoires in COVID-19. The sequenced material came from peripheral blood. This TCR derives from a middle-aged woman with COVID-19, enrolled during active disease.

The CDR3 protein is CASSPGQGFGYGYTF. As DNA, the CDR3 is TGTGCCAGCAGCCCGGGACAGGGCTTCGGCTATGGCTACACCTTC. V gene TRBV5-8 combines with J gene TRBJ1-2; 9 nucleotides agree with TRBD1. CDR3 length: 15 residues. Per germline, CDR1 SGHTS and CDR2 YDEGEE. V lost 4 bases, J lost 4 bases, and 8 bases stayed unmatched. The whole variable domain, filled in from reference TRBV5-8 and TRBJ1-2, reads EAGVTQSPTHLIKTRGQQATLRCSPISGHTSVYWYQQALGLGLQFLLWYDEGEERNRGNFPPRFSGRQFPNYSSELNVNALELEDSALYLCASSPGQGFGYGYTFGSGTRLTVV.